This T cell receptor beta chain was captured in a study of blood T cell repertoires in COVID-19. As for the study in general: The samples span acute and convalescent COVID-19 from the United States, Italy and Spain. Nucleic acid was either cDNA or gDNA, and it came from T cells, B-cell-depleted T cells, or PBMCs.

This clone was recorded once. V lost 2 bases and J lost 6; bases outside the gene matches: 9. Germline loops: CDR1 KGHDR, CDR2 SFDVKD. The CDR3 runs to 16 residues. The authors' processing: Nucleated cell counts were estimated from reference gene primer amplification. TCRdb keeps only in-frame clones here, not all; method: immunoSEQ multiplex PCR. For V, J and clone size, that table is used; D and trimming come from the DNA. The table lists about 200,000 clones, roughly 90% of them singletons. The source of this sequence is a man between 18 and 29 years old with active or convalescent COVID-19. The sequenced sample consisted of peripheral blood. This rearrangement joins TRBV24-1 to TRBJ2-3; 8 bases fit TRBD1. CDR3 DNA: TGTGCCACCAGTGATTCGAGCAGGGGGCTAGAGGATACGCAGTATTTT. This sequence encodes CATSDSSRGLEDTQYF.